The entry below describes one T cell receptor (beta chain). Its specificity is not known. The data stem from a study of cytomegalovirus exposure and HLA in healthy donors. Germline V lookup: CDR1 SQVTM, CDR2 ANQGSEA. The CDR3 has 13 residues. J was trimmed by 2 bases and V by 4 bases; bases with no gene match: 5. In the PCR, 60 Vbeta and 13 Jbeta primers were used. Profiled with immunoSEQ multiplex PCR; TCRdb holds only in-frame clones, not every one. This table has more than 15,000 clones, more than 65% appearing once. Study observations and caveats: According to the study, around 160 TCR beta chains were cytomegalovirus-associated.

The specimen was PBMCs. The sequence came from a man younger than 30 in good health and CMV-seronegative. The V call is TRBV29-1, the J call TRBJ2-7; 7 nucleotides match TRBD1. The CDR3, as DNA: TGCAGCGTTGGGAGACAGGGCCCCTACGAGCAGTACTTC. Translating gives CSVGRQGPYEQYF.